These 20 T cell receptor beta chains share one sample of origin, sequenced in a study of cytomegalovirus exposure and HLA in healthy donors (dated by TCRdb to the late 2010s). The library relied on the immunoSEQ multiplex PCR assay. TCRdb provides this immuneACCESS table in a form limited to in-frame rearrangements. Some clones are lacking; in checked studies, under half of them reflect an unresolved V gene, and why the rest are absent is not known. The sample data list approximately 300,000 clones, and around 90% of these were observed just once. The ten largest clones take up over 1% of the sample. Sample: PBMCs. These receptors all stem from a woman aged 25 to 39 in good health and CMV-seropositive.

Here the CDR3 DNA reads TGTGCCCGCGGGACTAGCGGCCTATGGGACCCTACCACAGATACGCAGTATTTT. It translates to CARGTSGLWDPTTDTQYF. The chain recombines TRBV30 with TRBJ2-3, with 11 bases matching TRBD2. The ends lost 8 bases at V and 2 bases at J; junction bases unmatched: 18. The CDR3 has 18 residues. Germline V gives CDR1 GTSNPN, CDR2 SVGIG (reference sequence).

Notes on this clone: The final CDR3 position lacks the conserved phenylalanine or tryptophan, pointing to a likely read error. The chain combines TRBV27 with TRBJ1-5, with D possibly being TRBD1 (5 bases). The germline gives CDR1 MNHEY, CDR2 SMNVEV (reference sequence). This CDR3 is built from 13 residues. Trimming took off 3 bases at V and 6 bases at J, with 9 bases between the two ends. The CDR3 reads CASSLGRGQPQHS. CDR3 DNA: TGTGCCAGCAGTTTGGGTAGGGGTCAGCCCCAGCATTCT.

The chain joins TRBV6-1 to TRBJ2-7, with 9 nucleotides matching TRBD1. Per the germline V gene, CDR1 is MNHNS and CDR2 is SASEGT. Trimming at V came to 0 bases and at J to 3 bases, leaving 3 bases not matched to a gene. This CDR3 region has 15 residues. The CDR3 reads CASSEAWTGDYEQYF. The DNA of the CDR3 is TGTGCCAGCAGTGAAGCTTGGACAGGGGACTACGAGCAGTACTTC.

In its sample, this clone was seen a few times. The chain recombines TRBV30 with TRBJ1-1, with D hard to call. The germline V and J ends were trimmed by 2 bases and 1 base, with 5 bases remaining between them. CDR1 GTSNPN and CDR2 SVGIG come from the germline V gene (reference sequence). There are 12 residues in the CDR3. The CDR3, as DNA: TGTGCCTGGAGTAGGGAGAACACTGAAGCTTTCTTT. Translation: CAWSRENTEAFF.

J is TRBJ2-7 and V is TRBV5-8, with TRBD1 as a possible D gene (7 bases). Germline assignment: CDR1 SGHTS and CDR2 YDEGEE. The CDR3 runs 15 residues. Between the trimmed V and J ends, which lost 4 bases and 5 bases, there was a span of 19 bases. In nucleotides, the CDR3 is TGTGCCAGCAGCCCCGGTGACAGGGAGGTAAACGAGCAGTACTTC. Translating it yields CASSPGDREVNEQYF.

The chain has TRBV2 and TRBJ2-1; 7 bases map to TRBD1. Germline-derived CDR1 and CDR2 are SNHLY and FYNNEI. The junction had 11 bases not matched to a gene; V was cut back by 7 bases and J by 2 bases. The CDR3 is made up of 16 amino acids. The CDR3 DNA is TGTGCCAGCAATAAACACCGGGACAGACCCTACAATGAGCAGTTCTTC. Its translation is CASNKHRDRPYNEQFF. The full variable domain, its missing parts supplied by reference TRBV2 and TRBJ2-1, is EPEVTQTPSHQVTQMGQEVILRCVPISNHLYFYWYRQILGQKVEFLVSFYNNEISEKSEIFDDQFSVERPDGSNFTLKIRSTKLEDSAMYFCASNKHRDRPYNEQFFGPGTRLTVL.

CDR3 in amino acids: CASSLLGGGGFGVEAFF. The CDR3 nucleotides are TGTGCCAGCAGTTTACTGGGGGGGGGTGGTTTTGGCGTTGAAGCTTTCTTT. The V gene is TRBV27, the J gene TRBJ1-1; D perhaps matches TRBD1 (5 bases). From germline, CDR1 is MNHEY and CDR2 SMNVEV (reference sequence). This CDR3 has 17 amino acids. V was trimmed by 2 bases and J by 7 bases, leaving 23 bases between them.

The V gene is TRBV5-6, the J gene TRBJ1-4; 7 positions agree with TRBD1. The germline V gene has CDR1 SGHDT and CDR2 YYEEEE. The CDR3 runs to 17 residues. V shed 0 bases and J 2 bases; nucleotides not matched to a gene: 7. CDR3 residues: CASSLAGRGTTNEKLFF. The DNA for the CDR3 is TGTGCCAGCAGCTTGGCGGGCAGGGGGACTACTAATGAAAAACTGTTTTTT.

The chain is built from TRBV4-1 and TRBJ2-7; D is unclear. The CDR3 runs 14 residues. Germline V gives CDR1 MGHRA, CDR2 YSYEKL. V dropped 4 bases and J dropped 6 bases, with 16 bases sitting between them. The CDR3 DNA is TGCGCCAGCAGCCCTTTCCCGACCGAAGCCGAGCAGTACTTC. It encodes CASSPFPTEAEQYF.

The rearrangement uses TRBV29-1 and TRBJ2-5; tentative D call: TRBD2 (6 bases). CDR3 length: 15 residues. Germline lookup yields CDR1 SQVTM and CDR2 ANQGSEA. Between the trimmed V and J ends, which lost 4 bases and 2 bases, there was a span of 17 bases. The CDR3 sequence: CSVADGRSRQETQYF. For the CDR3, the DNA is TGCAGCGTTGCTGATGGGAGGTCTCGTCAAGAGACCCAGTACTTC.

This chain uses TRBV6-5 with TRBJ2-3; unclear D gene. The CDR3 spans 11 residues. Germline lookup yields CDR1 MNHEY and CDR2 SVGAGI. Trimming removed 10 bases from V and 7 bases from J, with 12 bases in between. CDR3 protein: CATVWGNTQYF. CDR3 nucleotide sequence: TGTGCCACCGTATGGGGAAATACGCAGTATTTT.

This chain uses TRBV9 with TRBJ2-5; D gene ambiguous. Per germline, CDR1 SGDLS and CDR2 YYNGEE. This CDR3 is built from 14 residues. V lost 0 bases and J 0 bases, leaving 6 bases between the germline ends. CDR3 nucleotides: TGTGCCAGCAGCGTAGGTCGGTACCAAGAGACCCAGTACTTC. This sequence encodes CASSVGRYQETQYF. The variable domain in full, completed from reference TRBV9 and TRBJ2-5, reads DSGVTQTPKHLITATGQRVTLRCSPRSGDLSVYWYQQSLDQGLQFLIQYYNGEERAKGNILERFSAQQFPDLHSELNLSSLELGDSALYFCASSVGRYQETQYFGPGTRLLVL.

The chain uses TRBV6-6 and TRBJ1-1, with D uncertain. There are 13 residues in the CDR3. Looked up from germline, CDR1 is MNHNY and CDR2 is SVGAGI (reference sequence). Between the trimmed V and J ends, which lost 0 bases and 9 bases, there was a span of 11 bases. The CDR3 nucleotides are TGTGCCAGCAGTTACTCGATTGGCGAAAAAGCTTTCTTT. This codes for CASSYSIGEKAFF.

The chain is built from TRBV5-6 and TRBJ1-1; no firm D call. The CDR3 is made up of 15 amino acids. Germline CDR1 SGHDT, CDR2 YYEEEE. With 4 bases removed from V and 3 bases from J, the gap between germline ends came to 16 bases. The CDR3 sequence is CASSPEPPGDTEAFF. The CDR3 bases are TGTGCCAGCAGCCCTGAACCCCCTGGGGACACTGAAGCTTTCTTT.

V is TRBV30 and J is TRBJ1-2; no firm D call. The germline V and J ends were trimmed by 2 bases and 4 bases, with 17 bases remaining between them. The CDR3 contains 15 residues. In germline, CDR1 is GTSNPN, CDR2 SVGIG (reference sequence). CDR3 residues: CAWSIPSGSRYGYTF. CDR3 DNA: TGTGCCTGGAGTATACCCTCGGGGAGTCGCTATGGCTACACCTTC.

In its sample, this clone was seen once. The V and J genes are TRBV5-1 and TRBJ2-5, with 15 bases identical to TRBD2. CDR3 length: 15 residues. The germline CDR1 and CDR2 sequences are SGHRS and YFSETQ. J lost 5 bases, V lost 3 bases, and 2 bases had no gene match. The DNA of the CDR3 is TGCGCCAGCAGCTCCGGGACTAGCGGGGGGGAGACCCAGTACTTC. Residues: CASSSGTSGGETQYF.

The CDR3 reads CAWSLGSGYTF. As DNA, the CDR3 is TGTGCCTGGAGTCTCGGGTCTGGCTACACCTTC. The chain joins TRBV30 to TRBJ1-2; D gene ambiguous. V lost 2 bases and J 7 bases, leaving 8 bases between the germline ends. CDR1 and CDR2 from the germline V gene are GTSNPN and SVGIG (reference sequence). There are 11 residues in the CDR3.

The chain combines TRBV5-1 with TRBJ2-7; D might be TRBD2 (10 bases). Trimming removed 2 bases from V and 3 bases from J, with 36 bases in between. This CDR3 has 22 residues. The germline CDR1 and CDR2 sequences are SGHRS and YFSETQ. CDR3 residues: CASSFRRTGVSSGGDSNYEQYF. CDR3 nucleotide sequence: TGCGCCAGCAGCTTCCGTAGGACAGGGGTATCGAGCGGGGGGGACTCGAACTACGAGCAGTACTTC.

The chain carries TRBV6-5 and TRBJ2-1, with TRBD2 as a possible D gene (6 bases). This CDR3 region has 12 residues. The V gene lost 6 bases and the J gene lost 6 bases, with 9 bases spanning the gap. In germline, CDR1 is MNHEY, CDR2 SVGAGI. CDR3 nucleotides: TGTGCCAGCAGGGCAGCGGGCAATGAGCAGTTCTTC. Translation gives CASRAAGNEQFF.

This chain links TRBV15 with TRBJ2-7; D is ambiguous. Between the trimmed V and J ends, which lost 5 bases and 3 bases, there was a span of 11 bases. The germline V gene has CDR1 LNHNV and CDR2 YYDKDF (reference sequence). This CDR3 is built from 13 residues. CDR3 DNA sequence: TGTGCCACCAGCCCCCGGATGAACTACGAGCAGTACTTC. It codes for CATSPRMNYEQYF.